These 26 T cell receptor beta chains share one sample of origin, sequenced in a study of blood T cell repertoires in COVID-19. Profiling relied on immunoSEQ multiplex PCR, and the TCRdb table lists in-frame clones only, not all of them. The top ten clones hold around 4.9% of a sample with about 200,000 clones, roughly 85% of them seen once. The sequencing input was peripheral blood. Receptor source: a woman at least 80 years old with acute or convalescent COVID-19.

The chain links TRBV5-1 to TRBJ2-1, with D possibly TRBD1 on 5 matching bases. V lost 0 bases, J lost 6 bases, and 10 bases lay in between. Germline CDR1 and CDR2: SGHRS and YFSETQ. The length of the CDR3 is 14 residues. In DNA form, the CDR3 reads TGCGCCAGCAGCTTGGAAGGGGCTAGCAATGAGCAGTTCTTC. As protein: CASSLEGASNEQFF.

The chain employs TRBV19 and TRBJ1-4; no firm D call. Trimming took off 7 bases at V and 5 bases at J, with 23 bases between the two ends. From germline, CDR1 is LNHDA and CDR2 SQIVND (reference sequence). The CDR3 covers 17 residues. CDR3 sequence: CASKIGVESPGNEKLFF. The DNA of the CDR3 is TGTGCCAGTAAGATAGGTGTAGAGTCGCCGGGGAATGAAAAACTGTTTTTT. Filled out from reference TRBV19 and TRBJ1-4, the complete variable domain reads DGGITQSPKYLFRKEGQNVTLSCEQNLNHDAMYWYRQDPGQGLRLIYYSQIVNDFQKGDIAEGYSVSREKKESFPLTVTSAQKNPTAFYLCASKIGVESPGNEKLFFGSGTQLSVL.

This clone was observed a few times. This sequence joins TRBV7-2 and TRBJ2-3, with a tentative D call TRBD1 (6 bases). Trimming shortened V by 1 base and J by 3 bases, and 11 bases separated the two germline ends. The germline V gene has CDR1 SGHTA and CDR2 FQGNSA. CDR3 length equals 15 residues. DNA for the CDR3: TGTGCCAGCAGCTTAGACAGGGTTAAGACAGATACGCAGTATTTT. Translating gives CASSLDRVKTDTQYF.

This sequence joins TRBV3-1 (or the pseudogene TRBV3-2) and TRBJ1-1; possible D gene TRBD1, 5 bases. This CDR3 spans 13 amino acids. Germline values: CDR1 LGHDT, CDR2 YNNKEL (reference sequence). Trimming cost V 5 bases and J 7 bases, with 14 bases left between them. The CDR3 spells CASSVFRAVEAFF. CDR3 in DNA: TGTGCCAGCAGCGTGTTCAGGGCGGTTGAAGCTTTCTTT.

This chain uses TRBV5-6 with TRBJ1-4, with TRBD1 matching 8 bases. Germline V CDR1 and CDR2: SGHDT, YYEEEE. J was trimmed by 7 bases and V by 2 bases; bases with no gene match: 7. The CDR3 contains 15 residues. This CDR3 reads CASSFRTGKSEKLFF. The CDR3 nucleotides are TGTGCCAGCAGCTTCCGGACAGGGAAGAGTGAAAAACTGTTTTTT.

The genes are TRBV7-2 and TRBJ1-4, with 8 bases aligning to TRBD1. The CDR3 sequence is 14 residues long. Germline CDR1 SGHTA, CDR2 FQGNSA. Germline trimming cut 4 bases from V and 8 bases from J; bases unmatched to any gene: 6. CDR3 DNA sequence: TGTGCCAGCAGCTCCGACAGGGGAAGCGAAAAACTGTTTTTT. Its protein is CASSSDRGSEKLFF.

The chain recombines TRBV6-1 with TRBJ2-1; D not certain. V was shortened by 3 bases and J by 15 bases, with 9 bases between the two germline ends. Germline V lookup: CDR1 MNHNS, CDR2 SASEGT. There are 10 residues in the CDR3. CDR3: CASSDVWLFF. CDR3 coding DNA: TGTGCCAGCAGTGACGTGTGGCTGTTCTTC.

The V gene is TRBV18, the J gene TRBJ1-2; TRBD1 matches 9 bases. The V gene end was trimmed by 2 bases and the J gene end by 3 bases; junction bases not matched to a gene: 4. The CDR3 is 15 amino acids. CDR1 KGHSH and CDR2 LQKENI come from the germline V gene. CDR3 region: CASSPIQGADYGYTF. CDR3 DNA sequence: TGTGCCAGCTCACCAATACAGGGGGCCGACTATGGCTACACCTTC.

J is TRBJ1-5 and V is TRBV11-1; weak D call: TRBD1 (6 bases). Germline CDR1 SGHAT, CDR2 FQDESV (reference sequence). V lost 5 bases and J 9 bases, leaving 14 bases between the germline ends. This CDR3 contains 13 residues. The CDR3: CASSQGPRMPQHF. The CDR3 nucleotides read TGTGCCAGCAGCCAGGGGCCTCGAATGCCCCAGCATTTT.

The gene calls are TRBV12-3 or TRBV12-4 and TRBJ2-7; 8 bases align to TRBD1. The trim removed 7 bases at V and 6 bases at J, leaving 5 bases unmatched. The CDR3 is 12 amino acids. CDR3 protein: CASTRGPGEQYF. The DNA of the CDR3 is TGTGCCAGCACCAGGGGGCCGGGCGAGCAGTACTTC.

The chain is built from TRBV7-3 and TRBJ2-1, with D perhaps TRBD2 (6 bases). V was shortened by 6 bases and J by 9 bases, with 21 bases between the two germline ends. The CDR3 spans 15 residues. CDR1 and CDR2 (germline): SGHTA, FQGTGA. CDR3 in amino acids: CASRWGRNFGGEQFF. The DNA for the CDR3 is TGTGCCAGCAGGTGGGGCCGGAACTTCGGGGGTGAGCAGTTCTTC.

In this sample, this clone turned up once. One end of the junction does not line up with germline, which may come from a read error. V gene TRBV7-7 combines with J gene TRBJ2-1; 8 bases are shared with TRBD2. Germline-derived CDR1 and CDR2 are SSHAT and FNYEAQ (reference sequence). The CDR3 spans 14 residues. CDR3 sequence reads: CASSLSGSHNEQFF. The CDR3 nucleotides are TGTGCTAGCAGCTTAAGCGGGAGCCACAATGAGCAGTTCTTC.

The gene calls are TRBV6-1 and TRBJ1-3; 7 positions agree with TRBD1. V lost 2 bases to trimming and J lost 0 bases; unmatched junction nucleotides: 13. The CDR3 length is 19 residues. The germline V gene has CDR1 MNHNS and CDR2 SASEGT. CDR3 region: CASSEPGDRPYFSGNTIYF. Here the CDR3 DNA reads TGTGCCAGCAGTGAACCCGGGGACAGACCATATTTCTCTGGAAACACCATATATTTT.

This clone showed up many times. V gene TRBV18 combines with J gene TRBJ2-5, with D perhaps TRBD1 (6 bases). V lost 5 bases and J lost 4, with 11 bases in between. CDR1 is KGHSH, CDR2 LQKENI, per germline. The CDR3 has 13 amino acids. The chain's CDR3 is CASSYKQGETQYF. The CDR3 DNA sequence: TGTGCCAGCTCATACAAACAGGGAGAGACCCAGTACTTC.

This clone came up once. This sequence joins TRBV28 and TRBJ1-5, with 8 bases lining up with TRBD1. The length of the CDR3 is 16 residues. Germline values: CDR1 MDHEN, CDR2 SYDVKM. Trimming removed 6 bases from V and 6 bases from J; junction bases left unmatched: 13. The CDR3 reads CASRWGGTGVGQPQHF. DNA of the CDR3: TGTGCCAGCAGGTGGGGCGGGACAGGAGTTGGTCAGCCCCAGCATTTT.

The rearrangement joins TRBV5-1 to TRBJ2-7; tentatively, D is TRBD2 (5 bases). This CDR3 region has 17 residues. CDR1 and CDR2 (germline): SGHRS, YFSETQ. Trimming removed 5 bases from V and 1 base from J, with 22 bases in between. CDR3 in amino acids: CASREGRSPLISYEQYF. In DNA, the CDR3 is TGCGCCAGCAGAGAGGGCCGGTCGCCCTTGATATCCTACGAGCAGTACTTC.

The J gene is TRBJ2-7, the V gene TRBV7-2; 7 positions agree with TRBD2. The CDR3 loop spans 13 amino acids. V lost 5 bases, J lost 3 bases, and 4 bases stayed unmatched. In germline, CDR1 is SGHTA, CDR2 FQGNSA. The CDR3 sequence is CASSHRGDYEQYF. In nucleotides, the CDR3 is TGTGCCAGCAGCCACCGGGGGGACTACGAGCAGTACTTC.

The V call is TRBV18, the J call TRBJ1-1, with a tentative D call TRBD1 (5 bases). This CDR3 contains 17 residues. The germline V gene has CDR1 KGHSH and CDR2 LQKENI. Trimming removed 4 bases at V and 4 bases at J, with 22 bases between. The CDR3 reads CASSLGTHYLGGTEAFF. Written as DNA, the CDR3 is TGTGCCAGCTCACTAGGGACGCATTATCTGGGGGGCACTGAAGCTTTCTTT.

The chain is built from TRBV15 and TRBJ2-7; a possible D gene is TRBD2 (6 bases). V was cut by 8 bases and J by 3 bases, with 23 bases left in between. The CDR3 extends over 16 amino acids. Per germline, CDR1 LNHNV and CDR2 YYDKDF (reference sequence). The CDR3 DNA is TGTGCCACCTCGCCCGATAGCGGTATGACAGTCTACGAGCAGTACTTC. Residues: CATSPDSGMTVYEQYF.

The J gene is TRBJ1-1, the V gene TRBV20-1, with D unresolved. The V gene's germline CDR1 is DFQATT and CDR2 SNEGSKA (reference sequence). The CDR3 spans 11 residues. V was cut by 3 bases and J by 5 bases, with 7 bases left in between. This chain's CDR3 is CSASLRTEAFF. The DNA for the CDR3 is TGCAGTGCTAGCCTACGGACTGAAGCTTTCTTT.

The CDR3 DNA reads TGTGCCACCAGTGATTTGGGGCAGGGCACAGATACGCAGTATTTT. It specifies CATSDLGQGTDTQYF. The V and J genes are TRBV24-1 and TRBJ2-3; no reliable D call. Trimming removed 0 bases from V and 1 base from J, with 7 bases in between. CDR1 and CDR2 (germline): KGHDR, SFDVKD. The CDR3 has 15 residues.

The chain employs TRBV7-3 and TRBJ2-1; D might be TRBD1 (6 bases). Trimming removed 4 bases from V and 6 bases from J, with 13 bases in between. Germline values: CDR1 SGHTA, CDR2 FQGTGA. This CDR3 contains 14 residues. The CDR3 sequence is CASSWYLDSNEQFF. The CDR3 bases are TGTGCCAGCAGCTGGTACCTGGACAGCAATGAGCAGTTCTTC.

The rearrangement links TRBV9 to TRBJ2-5; possible D gene TRBD2, 5 bases. With 0 bases removed from V and 4 bases from J, the gap between germline ends came to 16 bases. This CDR3 contains 16 residues. CDR1 is SGDLS, CDR2 YYNGEE, per germline. DNA of the CDR3: TGTGCCAGCAGCGTAGGTAGCGCCAGGAGTATAGAGACCCAGTACTTC. Amino acids: CASSVGSARSIETQYF.

The chain uses TRBV19 and TRBJ2-3, with 13 nucleotides matching TRBD2. Per germline, CDR1 LNHDA and CDR2 SQIVND (reference sequence). CDR3 size: 21 residues. The CDR3 DNA sequence: TGTGCGCTAGACGGACAGGGGGTGACTAGCGGGAGGACCTCCAGCACAGATACGCAGTATTTT. This codes for CALDGQGVTSGRTSSTDTQYF.

This chain connects TRBV3-1 (or the pseudogene TRBV3-2) to TRBJ1-1; D ambiguous. V was pared by 1 base and J by 1 base, with 4 bases between. There are 13 residues in the CDR3. The germline V gene has CDR1 LGHDT and CDR2 YNNKEL (reference sequence). For the CDR3, the DNA is TGTGCCAGCAGCCAAGGACAGAACACTGAAGCTTTCTTT. This sequence encodes CASSQGQNTEAFF.

The chain is built from TRBV18 and TRBJ2-7; TRBD1 matches at 8 bases. Germline V lookup: CDR1 KGHSH, CDR2 LQKENI. CDR3 length: 14 residues. V trimming: 2 bases; J trimming: 6 bases; junction bases outside the gene matches: 6. CDR3 sequence reads: CASSPIQQGVEQYF. CDR3 nucleotide sequence: TGTGCCAGCTCACCAATTCAACAGGGGGTCGAGCAGTACTTC. The variable domain in full, with the rest retrieved from reference TRBV18 and TRBJ2-7, is NAGVMQNPRHLVRRRGQEARLRCSPMKGHSHVYWYRQLPEEGLKFMVYLQKENIIDESGMPKERFSAEFPKEGPSILRIQQVVRGDSAAYFCASSPIQQGVEQYFGPGTRLTVT.